The rows below give T cell receptor beta chains drawn from one sample of a study of CD8+CD57+ T cells in acquired aplastic anemia. In TCRdb, the reads were re-called with MiXCR into one record per CDR3 protein. The sample holds hundreds of thousands of distinct CDR3 sequences, around 30% seen once. The sample comprised sorted CD4+, CD8+, or CD8+CD57+ T cells (not recorded which) from PBMCs. These receptors all stem from a human donor with aplastic anemia. Both conserved end residues are part of each CDR3. D genes are given only for firm matches. The size field is filled for only some rows; it gives once, few, many or a size class.

14	.	TRBV27	TRBJ1-6	few	CASSLGRDRSPLHF	TGTGCCAGCAGTTTAGGCAGGGATCGGTCACCCCTCCACTTT
14	.	TRBV9	TRBJ2-3	many	CASSVAGNTDTQYF	TGTGCCAGCAGCGTAGCTGGGAACACAGATACGCAGTATTTT
14	.	TRBV5-1	TRBJ2-7	.	CASSPDHAGYEQYF	TGCGCCAGCAGCCCGGACCACGCGGGCTACGAGCAGTACTTC
16	TRBD1	TRBV15	TRBJ1-5	.	CATSSMGQGSNQPQHF	TGTGCCACCAGCAGCATGGGACAGGGAAGCAATCAGCCCCAGCATTTT
14	.	TRBV19	TRBJ2-7	many	CASSIRGNSYEQYF	TGTGCCAGTAGTATAAGGGGGAACTCCTACGAGCAGTACTTC
14	.	TRBV20-1	TRBJ1-2	many	CSASSQGINYGYTF	TGCAGTGCTAGTTCTCAGGGGATTAACTATGGCTACACCTTC
16	.	TRBV12-3/TRBV12-4	TRBJ2-7	.	CASSLGRGSAAYEQYF	TGTGCCAGCAGTTTAGGTAGGGGGTCGGCCGCATACGAGCAGTACTTC
14	TRBD1	TRBV20-1	TRBJ1-2	many	CSANPRGRVYGYTF	TGCAGTGCTAATCCCAGGGGGCGCGTCTATGGCTACACCTTC
13	.	TRBV29-1	TRBJ2-7	.	CSVGQGTGSEQYF	TGCAGCGTTGGTCAGGGGACGGGTAGCGAGCAGTACTTC
13	TRBD1	TRBV10-2	TRBJ1-1	.	CANKQGAGTEAFF	TGCGCCAACAAACAGGGGGCGGGTACTGAAGCTTTCTTT
17	.	TRBV12-3/TRBV12-4	TRBJ1-4	.	CASSRGAHSFAEEKLFF	TGTGCCAGCAGCCGGGGGGCGCACTCGTTCGCGGAGGAAAAACTGTTTTTT
14	.	TRBV5-1	TRBJ1-4	few	CASGTGPTNEKLFF	TGCGCCAGCGGTACAGGGCCGACTAATGAAAAACTGTTTTTT
13	.	TRBV29-1	TRBJ1-2	many	CSANVVAGYGYTF	TGCAGCGCCAATGTGGTGGCGGGCTATGGCTACACCTTC
17	TRBD2	TRBV9	TRBJ2-2	.	CASSVDERGLNTGELFF	TGTGCCAGCAGCGTTGACGAAAGGGGACTAAACACCGGGGAGCTGTTTTTT
14	TRBD1	TRBV29-1	TRBJ2-3	few	CSARGDRVTDTQYF	TGCAGTGCTAGGGGGGACAGGGTCACAGATACGCAGTATTTT
18	.	TRBV25-1	TRBJ2-7	.	CASSQGADTGSPLYEQYF	TGCGCCAGCAGCCAAGGGGCGGACACTGGTTCCCCTCTCTACGAGCAGTACTTC
16	.	TRBV2	TRBJ1-2	.	CASSLFKRTAISGYTF	TGTGCCAGCAGTTTATTCAAAAGGACGGCCATTTCGGGCTACACCTTC
14	TRBD1	TRBV19	TRBJ1-2	.	CASSTQTGNNGYTF	TGTGCCAGTAGTACCCAGACAGGGAACAATGGCTACACCTTC
14	.	TRBV19	TRBJ2-2	.	CASRARQNTGELFF	TGTGCCAGTAGGGCCAGACAGAACACCGGGGAGCTGTTTTTT
13	.	TRBV7-2	TRBJ2-1	many	CASSTGGRAEQFF	TGTGCCAGCAGTACAGGAGGGCGAGCCGAGCAGTTCTTC
15	.	TRBV5-4	TRBJ2-2	.	CASSLNRLASGELFF	TGTGCCAGCAGCTTGAATAGGCTAGCATCCGGGGAGCTGTTTTTT
15	.	TRBV20-1	TRBJ1-2	many	CSASGTDRSSYGYTF	TGCAGTGCTAGCGGAACCGACAGGTCTAGCTATGGCTACACCTTC